The 32 T cell receptor beta chains below were found in one sample sequenced in a study of STAT5B mutations in CD4+ large granular lymphocyte leukemia. Here immunoSEQ multiplex PCR was the method, and the copy in TCRdb shows in-frame clones only, minus some. The table records fewer than 30,000 clones, 65% to 85% of them present only once. The sample taken for sequencing was CD4+ T cells from blood buffy coats. The origin of the receptors is a human donor in good health.

J is TRBJ1-2 and V is TRBV18; no clear D gene. Trimming removed 2 bases at V and 2 bases at J, with 12 bases between. This CDR3 has 15 amino acids. Per germline, CDR1 KGHSH and CDR2 LQKENI. The CDR3 reads CASSPGRVENYGYTF. For the CDR3, the DNA is TGTGCCAGCTCACCAGGGAGAGTTGAGAACTATGGCTACACCTTC.

The CDR3 sequence is CASSINRGVNQPQHF. The CDR3 nucleotides are TGTGCCAGTAGTATAAACAGGGGGGTCAATCAGCCCCAGCATTTT. V usage is TRBV19 and J usage is TRBJ1-5; 8 bases fit TRBD1. The CDR3 totals 15 residues. V lost 2 bases, J lost 3 bases, and 3 bases stayed unmatched. Germline V CDR1 and CDR2: LNHDA, SQIVND (reference sequence).

Of note for this clone: The same CDR3 also results from other DNA sequences found in this sample. The rearrangement uses TRBV6-1 and TRBJ2-7; the D gene is possibly TRBD2 (5 bases). Germline V gene data show CDR1 as MNHNS and CDR2 as SASEGT. V lost 0 bases and J lost 7, with 13 bases in between. The length of the CDR3 is 14 residues. CDR3 sequence: CASSEASRTGEQYV. The CDR3 nucleotides are TGTGCCAGCAGTGAAGCGAGCAGGACTGGGGAGCAGTACGTC.

This chain links TRBV30 with TRBJ2-5; TRBD2 aligns across 12 bases. Germline V gives CDR1 GTSNPN, CDR2 SVGIG (reference sequence). The CDR3 loop spans 16 amino acids. After removal of 5 bases from V and 9 bases from J, the junction contained 16 bases not matched to a gene. The CDR3 spells CAWAQGTSGRAGAQYF. The CDR3 DNA sequence: TGTGCCTGGGCCCAGGGGACTAGCGGGCGAGCAGGGGCCCAGTACTTC.

The chain combines TRBV6-1 with TRBJ1-5; no definite D call. CDR3 length: 13 amino acids. The germline V and J ends were trimmed by 6 bases and 0 bases, with 6 bases remaining between them. CDR1 is MNHNS, CDR2 SASEGT, per germline. DNA of the CDR3: TGTGCCAGCAGCCCCTATAGCAATCAGCCCCAGCATTTT. This translates into CASSPYSNQPQHF.

V and J are TRBV30 and TRBJ2-5, with TRBD2 matching over 7 bases. The CDR3 has 16 amino acids. CDR1 is GTSNPN, CDR2 SVGIG, per germline (reference sequence). J was trimmed by 1 base and V by 0 bases; bases with no gene match: 8. The CDR3, as DNA: TGTGCCTGGAGTGTCGGGGCAGGGAGGGCCCAAGAGACCCAGTACTTC. Amino acids: CAWSVGAGRAQETQYF. Full variable domain (rest looked up from reference TRBV30 and TRBJ2-5): SQTIHQWPATLVQPVGSPLSLECTVEGTSNPNLYWYRQAAGRGLQLLFYSVGIGQISSEVPQNLSASRPQDRQFILSSKKLLLSDSGFYLCAWSVGAGRAQETQYFGPGTRLLVL.

This clone was counted between two and nine times. V usage is TRBV29-1 and J usage is TRBJ1-1; TRBD1 matches 7 bases. Germline-derived CDR1 and CDR2 are SQVTM and ANQGSEA. The CDR3 has 10 residues. Trimming took 5 bases from V and 8 from J; bases not matched to a gene: 2. The CDR3 sequence is CSVWDREAFF. The CDR3 region has the DNA TGCAGCGTTTGGGACAGAGAAGCTTTCTTT.

The V and J genes are TRBV29-1 and TRBJ1-1, with TRBD1 matching over 8 bases. The germline CDR1 and CDR2 sequences are SQVTM and ANQGSEA. The CDR3 totals 14 residues. The J segment lost 8 bases and the V segment lost 4 bases, leaving 12 bases of the junction unmatched. CDR3 sequence reads: CSVGGGFGDREAFF. The CDR3 DNA follows: TGCAGCGTTGGTGGCGGTTTCGGGGACAGGGAAGCTTTCTTT.

The V gene is TRBV6-1, the J gene TRBJ1-2; D perhaps matches TRBD1 (6 bases). This CDR3 region has 12 residues. Germline CDR1 is MNHNS and CDR2 is SASEGT. The V end lost 4 bases, the J end lost 8 bases, and 11 bases lay between the germline ends. The CDR3 nucleotides are TGTGCCAGCAGTGTGGGGACACGGGGCTACACCTTC. Its translation is CASSVGTRGYTF.

The rearrangement links TRBV11-2 to TRBJ1-1; D unresolved. CDR1 is SGHAT and CDR2 is FQNNGV in the germline V gene. V lost 2 bases, J lost 11 bases, and 12 bases lay in between. CDR3 length equals 12 residues. The CDR3 region is CASSLWTGAAFF. The CDR3 bases are TGTGCCAGCAGCTTATGGACGGGAGCGGCTTTCTTT.

A few counts support this clone. The chain uses TRBV6-5 and TRBJ1-6; D is unclear. Between the trimmed V and J ends, which lost 10 bases and 9 bases, there was a span of 19 bases. The CDR3 totals 14 residues. Per the germline V gene, CDR1 is MNHEY and CDR2 is SVGAGI. CDR3 residues: CATTRDGYVSPLHF. DNA of the CDR3: TGTGCCACCACCCGGGATGGATACGTTTCACCCCTCCACTTT.

The J gene is TRBJ2-3, the V gene TRBV5-1, with D possibly being TRBD2 (5 bases). The V end was cut by 3 bases, the J end by 0 bases, with 20 bases between. This CDR3 is built from 18 residues. In germline, CDR1 is SGHRS, CDR2 YFSETQ. The CDR3 is CASSSGLPFTSSTDTQYF. CDR3 nucleotides: TGCGCCAGCAGCTCAGGACTCCCCTTCACGTCCAGCACAGATACGCAGTATTTT.

The rearrangement links TRBV6-1 to TRBJ2-1, with 10 bases aligning to TRBD1. The CDR3 extends over 15 amino acids. Trimming removed 7 bases from V and 6 bases from J; junction bases left unmatched: 9. Germline CDR1 reads MNHNS; CDR2 reads SASEGT. CDR3 DNA: TGTGCCAGCACCCGGACAGGGGGGGGTTCCAATGAGCAGTTCTTC. Its protein product is CASTRTGGGSNEQFF.

This sequence joins TRBV30 and TRBJ2-3, with 8 bases aligning to TRBD2. The V gene end was trimmed by 0 bases and the J gene end by 3 bases; junction bases not matched to a gene: 8. The CDR3 sequence is 16 residues long. Germline-derived CDR1 and CDR2 are GTSNPN and SVGIG (reference sequence). Here the CDR3 reads CAWSVLVSGTTDTQYF. The CDR3 DNA sequence: TGTGCCTGGAGTGTATTGGTTAGCGGGACTACAGATACGCAGTATTTT.

This sequence joins TRBV10-2 and TRBJ2-7, with D perhaps TRBD1 (6 bases). V was pared by 8 bases and J by 2 bases, with 10 bases between. Germline V gives CDR1 WSHSY, CDR2 SAAADI. CDR3 length equals 12 residues. CDR3 loop: CASGQGTYEQYV. The CDR3 DNA sequence: TGCGCCAGCGGGCAGGGGACCTACGAGCAGTACGTC.

This chain connects TRBV7-9 to TRBJ2-7; a possible D gene is TRBD1 (8 bases). Germline lookup yields CDR1 SEHNR and CDR2 FQNEAQ (reference sequence). V lost 6 bases and J lost 5, with 17 bases in between. The CDR3 runs 14 residues. The DNA of the CDR3 is TGTGCCAGCAGTAAGACAGGGGAGGGCCACGAGCAGTACTTC. Translated: CASSKTGEGHEQYF.

The V call is TRBV18, the J call TRBJ2-5; D is possibly TRBD2 (5 bases). The CDR3 consists of 15 residues. Germline V lookup: CDR1 KGHSH, CDR2 LQKENI. Trimming shortened V by 3 bases and J by 2 bases, and 13 bases separated the two germline ends. The CDR3 region is CASSPWERQQETQYF. The CDR3, as DNA: TGTGCCAGCTCACCGTGGGAGCGGCAACAAGAGACCCAGTACTTC.

Of note for this clone: At the DNA level, this CDR3 is encoded by other sequences in the same sample as well. The chain links TRBV6-5 to TRBJ2-7, with 10 nucleotides matching TRBD2. This CDR3 region has 15 residues. Germline CDR1 MNHEY, CDR2 SVGAGI. With 6 bases clipped from V and 4 bases from J, the junction kept 9 bases outside the gene matches. In DNA form, the CDR3 reads TGTGCCAGCAGAAACCCAGCGGGAGGGACTTACGAGCAGTACTTC. It is translated as CASRNPAGGTYEQYF.

In this sample, this clone turned up a few times. Additional DNA sequences in this sample encode the identical CDR3. This chain connects TRBV18 to TRBJ2-5, with D hard to call. V gave up 2 bases and J gave up 5 bases, with 3 bases separating them. This CDR3 is built from 11 residues. CDR1 is KGHSH and CDR2 is LQKENI in the germline V gene. The DNA for the CDR3 is TGTGCCAGCTCACCAGGCGAGACCCAGTACTTC. Amino acid sequence: CASSPGETQYF. The complete variable domain, with remaining parts taken from reference TRBV18 and TRBJ2-5, reads NAGVMQNPRHLVRRRGQEARLRCSPMKGHSHVYWYRQLPEEGLKFMVYLQKENIIDESGMPKERFSAEFPKEGPSILRIQQVVRGDSAAYFCASSPGETQYFGPGTRLLVL.

This chain uses TRBV14 with TRBJ1-4; D ambiguous. Trimming left V 4 bases short and J 6 bases short, with 9 bases between. CDR3 length: 13 residues. The V gene's germline CDR1 is SGHDN and CDR2 FVKESK. This CDR3 is CASSRAAYEKLFF. The CDR3, as DNA: TGTGCCAGCAGCCGGGCGGCCTATGAAAAACTGTTTTTT.

This chain links TRBV29-1 with TRBJ2-1; 8 bases match TRBD2. The V and J ends lost 7 bases and 4 bases, in that order; junction bases with no gene match: 6. In germline, CDR1 is SQVTM, CDR2 ANQGSEA. The CDR3 has 13 amino acids. The CDR3 loop is CSAGASGYNEQFF. In DNA, the CDR3 is TGCAGCGCCGGGGCTAGCGGGTACAATGAGCAGTTCTTC.

J is TRBJ2-5 and V is TRBV27; D uncertain. TRBJ2-7 matches the DNA end more closely, so the J call is doubtful. The CDR3 spans 13 residues. CDR1 MNHEY and CDR2 SMNVEV come from the germline V gene (reference sequence). DNA for the CDR3: TGTGCCAGCAGTTTCACCCCCTCCACCGAGCAGTACTTC. It is translated as CASSFTPSTEQYF.

The chain couples TRBV6-4 to TRBJ2-3; D uncertain. Germline CDR1 is MRHNA and CDR2 is SNTAGT. With 2 bases removed from V and 2 bases from J, the gap between germline ends came to 11 bases. This CDR3 region has 15 residues. DNA for the CDR3: TGTGCCAGCAGTGACGGGCCAGGAATCACAGATACGCAGTATTTT. Residues: CASSDGPGITDTQYF.

The chain joins TRBV28 to TRBJ2-1, with D tentatively TRBD2 (5 bases). Germline loops: CDR1 MDHEN, CDR2 SYDVKM. The ends were cut back, 5 bases at V and 7 bases at J, with 12 bases in the middle. This CDR3 comprises 13 residues. In nucleotides, the CDR3 is TGTGCCAGCAGTCCGGCCGTAGCGAATGAGCAGTTCTTC. Its protein is CASSPAVANEQFF.

The genes are TRBV5-5 and TRBJ2-7; 7 nucleotides line up with TRBD2. The V gene's germline CDR1 is SGHKS and CDR2 YYEKEE (reference sequence). This CDR3 region has 15 residues. V lost 0 bases and J lost 4; bases outside the gene matches: 7. The CDR3 DNA reads as TGTGCCAGCAGCTTGGGGTGGGCGGGGGAATACGAGCAGTACGTC. Its translation: CASSLGWAGEYEQYV.

CDR3 in amino acids: CAWSAARNYGYTF. DNA of the CDR3: TGTGCCTGGAGTGCGGCCAGGAACTATGGCTACACCTTC. The chain recombines TRBV30 with TRBJ1-2; D ambiguous. This CDR3 has 13 amino acids. With 1 base removed from V and 2 bases from J, the gap between germline ends came to 8 bases. Germline V gives CDR1 GTSNPN, CDR2 SVGIG (reference sequence).

The genes are TRBV6-6 and TRBJ1-6; D is unclear. This CDR3 is 14 amino acids long. CDR1 MNHNY and CDR2 SVGAGI come from the germline V gene (reference sequence). V lost 7 bases to trimming and J lost 8 bases, with 15 bases between them. The CDR3: CASKNPQIDSPLHF. The DNA for the CDR3 is TGTGCCAGCAAAAATCCCCAGATTGATTCACCCCTCCACTTT.

This clone was recorded only once. V and J are TRBV7-2 and TRBJ1-6, with D uncertain. This CDR3 region has 16 residues. Trimming shortened V by 1 base and J by 8 bases, and 15 bases separated the two germline ends. Germline loops: CDR1 SGHTA, CDR2 FQGNSA. CDR3 sequence: CASSLVRGEDYSPLHF. The CDR3 DNA reads as TGTGCCAGCAGCTTAGTTCGGGGAGAGGATTATTCACCCCTCCACTTT.

The rearrangement links TRBV4-1 to TRBJ1-3; D is uncertain. The CDR3 runs to 14 residues. V lost 5 bases to trimming and J lost 0 bases, with 8 bases between them. CDR1 is MGHRA and CDR2 is YSYEKL in the germline V gene. The CDR3 here is CASSAPTSGNTIYF. In nucleotides, the CDR3 is TGCGCCAGCAGCGCCCCGACCTCTGGAAACACCATATATTTT.

This chain joins TRBV28 and TRBJ2-2; D gene unclear. This CDR3 has 12 residues. Between the trimmed V and J ends, which lost 6 bases and 2 bases, there was a span of 4 bases. Germline CDR1 MDHEN, CDR2 SYDVKM. The CDR3 loop reads CASRLNTGELFF. The DNA for the CDR3 is TGTGCCAGCAGACTAAACACCGGGGAGCTGTTTTTT.

In its sample, this clone was seen once. The chain combines TRBV6-1 with TRBJ2-1, with 8 bases matching TRBD1. V lost 6 bases to trimming and J lost 6 bases; unmatched junction nucleotides: 7. CDR1 MNHNS and CDR2 SASEGT come from the germline V gene. The CDR3 is made up of 14 amino acids. Here the CDR3 DNA reads TGTGCCAGCAGGGCGGGACAGGCCCGCAATGAGCAGTTCTTC. As protein: CASRAGQARNEQFF.

This chain joins TRBV30 and TRBJ1-3; D remains unclear. CDR1 is GTSNPN and CDR2 is SVGIG in the germline V gene (reference sequence). Trimming took 3 bases from V and 1 from J, leaving 13 bases between them. CDR3 length: 15 residues. The CDR3 region has the DNA TGTGCCTGGAGCGCAGGAACGGTGTCTGGAAACACCATATATTTT. As protein: CAWSAGTVSGNTIYF.